These 22 T cell receptor beta chains were all obtained from the same sample, sequenced in a study of control samples from healthy donors and cancer patients. Libraries were prepared by immunoSEQ multiplex PCR; TCRdb keeps only in-frame clonotypes and omits some of them. The data contain around 250,000 clones, over 75% of them singletons. Specimen: PBMCs. All receptors come from a woman aged 55 to 70 with lung cancer.

The chain links TRBV5-4 to TRBJ2-7; D is unclear. CDR3 length: 14 residues. Per germline, CDR1 SGHNT and CDR2 YYREEE (reference sequence). The V and J ends lost 0 bases and 0 bases respectively, with 7 bases between them. CDR3 amino acids: CASSLGQYSYEQYF. The CDR3 DNA reads as TGTGCCAGCAGCTTGGGGCAGTACTCCTACGAGCAGTACTTC. Full variable domain (rest looked up from reference TRBV5-4 and TRBJ2-7): ETGVTQSPTHLIKTRGQQVTLRCSSQSGHNTVSWYQQALGQGPQFIFQYYREEENGRGNFPPRFSGLQFPNYSSELNVNALELDDSALYLCASSLGQYSYEQYFGPGTRLTVT.

V usage is TRBV24-1 and J usage is TRBJ2-3; D is possibly TRBD1 (6 bases). The germline CDR1 and CDR2 sequences are KGHDR and SFDVKD. This CDR3 contains 16 residues. The V end was cut by 3 bases, the J end by 3 bases, with 15 bases between. CDR3 residues: CATSDPGVETTDTQYF. As DNA, the CDR3 is TGTGCCACCAGTGATCCAGGGGTCGAGACTACAGATACGCAGTATTTT.

The chain recombines TRBV11-2 with TRBJ2-5; D is possibly TRBD1 (6 bases). Germline V gives CDR1 SGHAT, CDR2 FQNNGV. The CDR3 sequence is 13 residues long. V lost 5 bases and J 5 bases, leaving 12 bases between the germline ends. In DNA form, the CDR3 reads TGTGCCAGCAGCCCCGACAGGTTTGAGACCCAGTACTTC. It encodes CASSPDRFETQYF.

This chain links TRBV7-3 with TRBJ2-1, with 8 bases fitting TRBD1. CDR1 is SGHTA, CDR2 FQGTGA, per germline. This CDR3 has 14 residues. Trimming at V came to 4 bases and at J to 6 bases, leaving 5 bases not matched to a gene. CDR3 sequence (DNA): TGTGCCAGCAGCTCTGGACAGGGAGGCAATGAGCAGTTCTTC. Its protein product is CASSSGQGGNEQFF.

The J gene is TRBJ2-1, the V gene TRBV7-2; 9 bases line up with TRBD2. V was pared by 5 bases and J by 8 bases, with 7 bases of the junction left unmatched. The V gene's germline CDR1 is SGHTA and CDR2 FQGNSA. The CDR3 has 14 amino acids. CDR3: CASSHFSGSDEQFF. The CDR3 DNA follows: TGTGCCAGCAGCCATTTTAGCGGGAGCGATGAGCAGTTCTTC.

The genes are TRBV3-1 (or the pseudogene TRBV3-2) and TRBJ2-1, with D hard to call. Germline lookup yields CDR1 LGHDT and CDR2 YNNKEL (reference sequence). The CDR3 is 11 residues long. Trimming shortened V by 0 bases and J by 9 bases, and 3 bases separated the two germline ends. CDR3 region: CASSQEIEQFF. The CDR3 DNA reads TGTGCCAGCAGCCAAGAGATTGAGCAGTTCTTC.

This clone was observed a single time. The rearrangement joins TRBV11-2 to TRBJ2-7; D is perhaps TRBD1 (6 bases). Germline CDR1 is SGHAT and CDR2 is FQNNGV. Trimming shortened V by 4 bases and J by 6 bases, and 16 bases separated the two germline ends. The CDR3 contains 14 residues. The CDR3 region is CASSSQGGDTEQYF. As DNA, the CDR3 is TGTGCCAGCAGCTCGCAGGGTGGGGACACCGAGCAGTACTTC.

V gene TRBV19 combines with J gene TRBJ1-2; 7 bases line up with TRBD1. This CDR3 is built from 14 residues. Germline V gives CDR1 LNHDA, CDR2 SQIVND (reference sequence). Germline trimming cut 7 bases from V and 6 bases from J; bases unmatched to any gene: 11. CDR3 region: CASTPQGVMNGYTF. The CDR3 nucleotides read TGTGCCAGTACCCCGCAGGGGGTGATGAATGGCTACACCTTC.

The chain uses TRBV29-1 and TRBJ1-1; D gene uncertain. V shed 0 bases and J shed 0 bases, with 5 bases lying between them. The CDR3 is made up of 13 amino acids. CDR1 is SQVTM, CDR2 ANQGSEA, per germline. The CDR3 region has the DNA TGCAGCGTTGAAGAACACATGAACACTGAAGCTTTCTTT. The encoded protein is CSVEEHMNTEAFF.

CDR3 loop: CASSYRTTSYNSPLHF. The CDR3 coding sequence is TGTGCCAGCAGTTACAGGACTACCTCCTATAATTCACCCCTCCACTTT. This chain links TRBV6-5 with TRBJ1-6; D ambiguous. The germline V and J ends were trimmed by 2 bases and 0 bases, with 8 bases remaining between them. The CDR3 extends over 16 amino acids. Germline-derived CDR1 and CDR2 are MNHEY and SVGAGI.

CDR3 sequence reads: CASSVQYEQYF. The DNA for the CDR3 is TGTGCCAGCAGTGTACAGTACGAGCAGTACTTC. The chain has TRBV2 and TRBJ2-7; D is unclear. Germline lookup yields CDR1 SNHLY and CDR2 FYNNEI. Trimming removed 4 bases at V and 4 bases at J, with 5 bases between. The CDR3 has 11 residues.

The chain has TRBV11-3 and TRBJ2-2; 8 bases are shared with TRBD2. V lost 4 bases and J lost 6; bases outside the gene matches: 4. The V gene's germline CDR1 is SGHNT and CDR2 YENEEA. The CDR3 length is 14 residues. The CDR3, as DNA: TGTGCCAGCAGCTCGGGACTAGTATCCGGGGAGCTGTTTTTT. As protein: CASSSGLVSGELFF.

This rearrangement joins TRBV2 to TRBJ1-1; D is unresolved. CDR1 and CDR2 from the germline V gene are SNHLY and FYNNEI. Trimming left V 6 bases short and J 6 bases short, with 11 bases between. The length of the CDR3 is 12 residues. For the CDR3, the DNA is TGTGCCAGCAGGTGGGGTGACGCTGAAGCTTTCTTT. Translating gives CASRWGDAEAFF.

The rearrangement links TRBV28 to TRBJ1-2, with D possibly being TRBD1 (5 bases). Germline V gene data show CDR1 as MDHEN and CDR2 as SYDVKM. The germline V and J ends were trimmed by 5 bases and 7 bases, with 17 bases remaining between them. The CDR3 covers 14 residues. CDR3 loop: CASSTPGLGAGYTF. The CDR3 coding sequence is TGTGCCAGCAGTACCCCGGGACTAGGGGCTGGCTACACCTTC.

The gene calls are TRBV5-6 and TRBJ2-5; TRBD1 is a possible D gene (6 bases). The V end was cut by 1 base, the J end by 13 bases, with 14 bases between. Germline V gene data show CDR1 as SGHDT and CDR2 as YYEEEE. The CDR3 totals 12 residues. The CDR3 DNA follows: TGTGCCAGCAGCTTGATAGGGGGAGCAATGTACTTC. It codes for CASSLIGGAMYF.

This clone was found once. CDR3 sequence (DNA): TGCGCCAGCAGCCAAGATCCGGTCGTCCAGCCCCAGCATTTT. Its translation is CASSQDPVVQPQHF. The genes are TRBV4-1 and TRBJ1-5; D unresolved. The V gene's germline CDR1 is MGHRA and CDR2 YSYEKL. The CDR3 covers 14 residues. The germline V and J ends were trimmed by 0 bases and 7 bases, with 10 bases remaining between them.

The CDR3, as DNA: TGTGCCAGTAGTACAGGACAGGGAATGGGCTCTGGGGCCAACGTCCTGACTTTC. Amino acid sequence: CASSTGQGMGSGANVLTF. The chain is built from TRBV19 and TRBJ2-6; 8 positions agree with TRBD1. After removal of 4 bases from V and 0 bases from J, the junction contained 8 bases not matched to a gene. The germline V gene has CDR1 LNHDA and CDR2 SQIVND (reference sequence). The length of the CDR3 is 18 residues.

The rearrangement uses TRBV11-2 and TRBJ2-7, with 8 positions matching TRBD1. The germline CDR1 and CDR2 sequences are SGHAT and FQNNGV. The CDR3 consists of 14 residues. Trimming took 6 bases from V and 6 from J; bases not matched to a gene: 10. CDR3 protein: CASRETGGSSEQYF. CDR3 bases: TGTGCCAGCAGAGAAACAGGGGGATCAAGCGAGCAGTACTTC.

As to this clone: This may be a read error: a much more frequent sequence differs by one nucleotide. The chain uses TRBV12-3 or TRBV12-4 and TRBJ1-1; D gene unclear. There are 13 residues in the CDR3. V was shortened by 2 bases and J by 1 base, with 5 bases between the two germline ends. CDR3 DNA: TGTGCCAGCAGTTTAACTTGGAACACTGAAGCTTTCTTT. This encodes CASSLTWNTEAFF.

This sequence joins TRBV29-1 and TRBJ1-5; 7 bases map to TRBD1. Germline CDR1 reads SQVTM; CDR2 reads ANQGSEA. The ends lost 6 bases at V and 7 bases at J; junction bases unmatched: 9. The CDR3 has 13 amino acids. The chain's CDR3 is CSVVTGFGQPQHF. CDR3 bases: TGCAGCGTGGTGACAGGGTTTGGGCAGCCCCAGCATTTT.

The count of this clone is one. The genes are TRBV11-1 and TRBJ2-7; unclear D gene. The CDR3 has 14 residues. Per the germline V gene, CDR1 is SGHAT and CDR2 is FQDESV (reference sequence). V lost 0 bases to trimming and J lost 5 bases, with 11 bases between them. The CDR3 DNA reads as TGTGCCAGCAGCTTAGCAGGTAGAACGGACGAGCAGTACTTC. It translates to CASSLAGRTDEQYF.

As for this clone: The sample carries other DNA sequences with the same CDR3. The gene calls are TRBV4-1 and TRBJ2-3; D may be TRBD1 (5 bases). The CDR3 extends over 13 amino acids. Germline loops: CDR1 MGHRA, CDR2 YSYEKL. Trimming stripped 2 bases from V and 3 bases from J, with 6 bases between. The CDR3: CASSQQGTDTQYF. The CDR3 nucleotides read TGCGCCAGCAGCCAACAGGGAACAGATACGCAGTATTTT.